Below, one T cell receptor beta chain is given with its context. The antigen it binds to is not known. No clone much larger than this one lies a single base away; base qualities are absent. This sample stems from a study of CD8 T cells in Susac syndrome (dated by TCRdb to between 2018 and 2020). Turning to the overall study: Among the Susac syndrome patients who were sequenced, clinically active disease was present in six and clinical remission was observed in roughly eight. Repertoire sequencing was used to test whether CD8+ T cell activation and differentiation in Susac syndrome was antigen driven. Susac syndrome patients were therapy-naive, on corticosteroids (some also receiving IVIg), or on IVIg alone at blood withdrawal. What the study reported, not specific to this receptor: In patients with Susac syndrome, the CD4+ T cell repertoire showed no detectable clonal expansion. The study acknowledged that relatively few individuals were included in the TCR sequencing and HLA analysis.

Peripheral blood CD8+ and CD4+ T cells from healthy donors, Susac syndrome patients and multiple sclerosis patients were profiled by high-throughput TCR beta sequencing. Susac syndrome patients met recently defined diagnostic criteria for definite or probable disease. CD8+ TEMRA cells were enriched by FACS, while bulk CD8+ and CD4+ T cells were purified by magnetic negative isolation. Blood was drawn into EDTA tubes, processed within 24 hours, and PBMCs were isolated by density gradient centrifugation. PBMCs intended for TCR sequencing were cryopreserved in liquid nitrogen and thawed later in a water bath at 37 degrees C. The sorted or isolated CD4+, CD8+ and CD8+ TEMRA cells had a purity of 90% or higher. RNA was extracted using the RNeasy kit, and roughly 0.5 to 1 microgram was reverse transcribed with random hexamers. TCR beta CDR3 regions were amplified with the immunoSEQ multiplex PCR assay covering 54 Vbeta and 13 Jbeta segments. PCR amplification bias was corrected by using a synthetic template baseline for primer optimization and computational correction. On the authors' methods: Only productive sequences were kept, with reads annotated to V, D and J genes according to IMGT and analyzed in immunoSEQ Analyzer. To calculate clonality, Shannon entropy was normalized by log2 of the number of productive unique sequences and then subtracted from one. Public and private clones were assessed among the 100 most prevalent clones of each patient and control. Susac-specific clones were defined as absent from healthy and MS cohorts, approximately 1,000 published viral clones and other ImmuneACCESS disease sequences. TCRdb ran its own pipeline on the public reads, namely fastp trimming at Q25 and MiXCR clone calling, and kept in-frame beta chains. When rows share a CDR3 protein, they turn into one entry using the most common DNA and genes. The V and J calls shown here were made by TCRdb, not taken from the authors' results. Within this sample are some 250,000 distinct CDR3 sequences, with roughly 95% of them counted one time only. Together, the top ten hold approximately 0.1% of the sample.

The CDR3 starts with the cysteine, ends with the phenylalanine, and has 13 residues. Only the CDR3 DNA stays, 39 bases, in frame from base 1. Germline trimming: 4 bases from V, 15 bases from J; junction bases outside gene matches: 11. CDR1 and CDR2 were assigned from the germline V gene (reference sequence) as LGHDT and YNNKEL. The rearranged chain carries TRBV3-1 and TRBJ2-1; 8 central bases correspond to TRBD2. The TCR was taken from a human donor with Susac syndrome. The source material was CD4+ T cells from PBMCs. The bases are TGTGCCAGCAGCCTCCAAATTAGCGGGATTGGGTTCTTC. This sequence encodes CASSLQISGIGFF.